These 27 T cell receptor beta chains came from one sample sequenced in a study of blood T cell repertoires in COVID-19. Data came from immunoSEQ multiplex PCR; TCRdb stores just in-frame clones and leaves some out. The table includes around 250,000 clones, 84% detected once. The material sequenced was peripheral blood. The source of these receptors is a woman aged 40 to 50 who had recovered from COVID-19.

The V call is TRBV4-2, the J call TRBJ2-4, with a weak D call TRBD1 (6 bases). Between the trimmed V and J ends, which lost 2 bases and 0 bases, there was a span of 23 bases. This CDR3 is built from 20 residues. Germline CDR1 LGHNA, CDR2 YNFKEQ. In DNA, the CDR3 is TGTGCCAGCAGCCAAAGAATGACAGGCCGAATCGACGTAGCCAAAAACATTCAGTACTTC. The encoded protein is CASSQRMTGRIDVAKNIQYF.

This clone was counted once. The J gene is TRBJ2-7, the V gene TRBV9, with 9 positions matching TRBD2. CDR3 length: 16 amino acids. Germline V gene lookup returns CDR1 SGDLS and CDR2 YYNGEE. Germline trimming cut 0 bases from V and 3 bases from J; bases unmatched to any gene: 7. DNA of the CDR3: TGTGCCAGCAGCGTAGCTGGTAGCGGGGGTTTCTACGAGCAGTACTTC. Its translation is CASSVAGSGGFYEQYF. The variable domain in full, with the rest retrieved from reference TRBV9 and TRBJ2-7, is DSGVTQTPKHLITATGQRVTLRCSPRSGDLSVYWYQQSLDQGLQFLIQYYNGEERAKGNILERFSAQQFPDLHSELNLSSLELGDSALYFCASSVAGSGGFYEQYFGPGTRLTVT.

The chain is built from TRBV18 and TRBJ1-1; unclear D gene. Germline CDR1 reads KGHSH; CDR2 reads LQKENI. The CDR3 is made up of 13 amino acids. Trimming removed 3 bases at V and 3 bases at J, with 8 bases between. CDR3 region: CASSPGEYTEAFF. CDR3 nucleotide sequence: TGTGCCAGCTCACCCGGGGAATACACTGAAGCTTTCTTT.

This clone has only a few counts. The V call is TRBV5-5, the J call TRBJ1-5; D is possibly TRBD1 (5 bases). The CDR3 has 15 residues. Germline CDR1 SGHKS, CDR2 YYEKEE (reference sequence). V was pared by 4 bases and J by 0 bases, with 11 bases between. CDR3 loop: CASSPTDSSNQPQHF. CDR3 nucleotides: TGTGCCAGCAGCCCAACAGACAGTAGCAATCAGCCCCAGCATTTT.

J is TRBJ1-5 and V is TRBV2, with 10 bases identical to TRBD1. The germline V gene encodes CDR1 SNHLY and CDR2 FYNNEI. The V segment lost 6 bases and the J segment 7 bases; nucleotides outside the gene matches: 6. This CDR3 spans 14 amino acids. This CDR3 reads CASSAGTGEQPQHF. The CDR3 DNA is TGTGCCAGCAGCGCCGGGACAGGGGAACAGCCCCAGCATTTT.

The table lists this clone with a count of one. This sequence joins TRBV7-9 and TRBJ1-2, with TRBD1 matching 7 bases. CDR1 and CDR2 (germline): SEHNR, FQNEAQ (reference sequence). The V and J ends lost 3 bases and 6 bases, in that order; junction bases with no gene match: 13. This CDR3 spans 16 amino acids. CDR3 residues: CASSFNYPGQINGYTF. CDR3 DNA sequence: TGTGCCAGCAGCTTTAATTATCCGGGACAGATAAATGGCTACACCTTC.

The chain couples TRBV27 to TRBJ2-3; 9 bases align to TRBD1. CDR1 MNHEY and CDR2 SMNVEV come from the germline V gene (reference sequence). The CDR3 runs to 14 residues. V shed 5 bases, J shed 8 bases, and the junction held 8 bases outside the gene matches. For the CDR3, the DNA is TGTGCCAGCAGTCAGACAGGGGGGTTCGGTACGCAGTATTTT. Translating it yields CASSQTGGFGTQYF.

The J gene is TRBJ1-1, the V gene TRBV5-1; the D is unclear. V was trimmed by 1 base and J by 4 bases, leaving 11 bases between them. The CDR3 runs 14 residues. Germline loops: CDR1 SGHRS, CDR2 YFSETQ. CDR3 sequence: CASSLKSEATEAFF. The DNA of the CDR3 is TGCGCCAGCAGCTTGAAATCGGAGGCCACTGAAGCTTTCTTT.

The chain combines TRBV5-1 with TRBJ1-1; 8 positions agree with TRBD1. The CDR3 extends over 15 amino acids. Germline V gene data show CDR1 as SGHRS and CDR2 as YFSETQ. V was pared by 2 bases and J by 4 bases, with 7 bases of the junction left unmatched. CDR3 DNA sequence: TGCGCCAGCAGCTTATCAGGGGGCTTGGCCACTGAAGCTTTCTTT. Protein sequence: CASSLSGGLATEAFF.

The gene calls are TRBV30 and TRBJ1-5; a weak D match, TRBD1 (6 bases). The ends were cut back, 2 bases at V and 2 bases at J, with 16 bases in the middle. Germline V gene lookup returns CDR1 GTSNPN and CDR2 SVGIG (reference sequence). The CDR3 totals 16 residues. The CDR3 DNA reads TGTGCCTGGAGTACACCACAGGGTGTTGGCAATCAGCCCCAGCATTTT. The encoded protein is CAWSTPQGVGNQPQHF.

This chain uses TRBV4-2 with TRBJ1-2; no clear D. Germline V gene lookup returns CDR1 LGHNA and CDR2 YNFKEQ. The CDR3 consists of 15 residues. Trimming took off 4 bases at V and 6 bases at J, with 18 bases between the two ends. The CDR3 region is CASSPPAGRKDGYTF. DNA of the CDR3: TGTGCCAGCAGCCCACCAGCGGGCAGAAAAGATGGCTACACCTTC.

This clone was found a few times. This sequence joins TRBV28 and TRBJ1-4; no reliable D call. CDR1 and CDR2 (germline): MDHEN, SYDVKM. With 10 bases removed from V and 0 bases from J, the gap between germline ends came to 12 bases. The CDR3 has 14 amino acids. The CDR3 DNA reads TGTGCCACCAAAGAGGGTTCAACTAATGAAAAACTGTTTTTT. Its translation is CATKEGSTNEKLFF. Using reference TRBV28 and TRBJ1-4 for the parts outside the CDR3, the full variable domain is DVKVTQSSRYLVKRTGEKVFLECVQDMDHENMFWYRQDPGLGLRLIYFSYDVKMKEKGDIPEGYSVSREKKERFSLILESASTNQTSMYLCATKEGSTNEKLFFGSGTQLSVL.

This sequence joins TRBV5-6 and TRBJ1-2; a possible D gene is TRBD1 (6 bases). The CDR3 is 15 residues long. V shed 5 bases and J shed 8 bases, with 22 bases lying between them. Germline-derived CDR1 and CDR2 are SGHDT and YYEEEE. This CDR3 reads CASSPGAGAGSGYTF. DNA for the CDR3: TGTGCCAGCAGTCCAGGGGCAGGGGCCGGTTCGGGCTACACCTTC.

The chain's CDR3 is CASSRGVTEAFF. The CDR3 DNA is TGTGCCAGTTCGCGGGGGGTCACTGAAGCTTTCTTT. The chain is built from TRBV25-1 and TRBJ1-1, with D possibly being TRBD1 (5 bases). This CDR3 region has 12 residues. The germline gives CDR1 MGHDK, CDR2 SYGVNS. Deletions cut 9 bases from V and 4 bases from J, with 12 bases between.

The chain combines TRBV5-1 with TRBJ2-3, with 10 bases that match TRBD2. Germline CDR1 SGHRS, CDR2 YFSETQ. The V segment lost 5 bases and the J segment 6 bases; nucleotides outside the gene matches: 6. The CDR3 loop spans 14 amino acids. CDR3 in amino acids: CASRLAGTSDTQYF. CDR3 coding DNA: TGCGCCAGCAGACTAGCGGGAACCTCCGATACGCAGTATTTT.

CDR3 DNA sequence: TGTGCCAGCCGTAACGGGGGGGTAATTCCGAATCAGCCCCAGCATTTT. Its protein is CASRNGGVIPNQPQHF. The V and J genes are TRBV28 and TRBJ1-5, with D possibly matching TRBD1 (5 bases). Trimming left V 8 bases short and J 4 bases short, with 21 bases between. CDR3 length equals 16 residues. Germline V gene lookup returns CDR1 MDHEN and CDR2 SYDVKM.

The chain is built from TRBV25-1 and TRBJ1-5; 7 nucleotides match TRBD1. The V segment lost 4 bases and the J segment 1 base; nucleotides outside the gene matches: 1. In germline, CDR1 is MGHDK, CDR2 SYGVNS. This CDR3 has 14 residues. DNA of the CDR3: TGTGCCAGCAGTGTGACAGGGAGCAATCAGCCCCAGCATTTT. Translated, it gives CASSVTGSNQPQHF.

The chain couples TRBV4-2 to TRBJ2-5; 8 positions match TRBD1. The CDR3 extends over 14 amino acids. J gave up 5 bases and V 4 bases, and 6 bases lay outside the gene matches. The germline CDR1 and CDR2 sequences are LGHNA and YNFKEQ. The CDR3 DNA follows: TGTGCCAGCAGCCCCGGACAGGGCCTCGAGACCCAGTACTTC. It encodes CASSPGQGLETQYF.

CDR3 residues: CASSYRDTDTQYF. The CDR3, as DNA: TGTGCCAGCAGCTACCGGGACACAGATACGCAGTATTTT. This rearrangement joins TRBV9 to TRBJ2-3, with D possibly TRBD2 on 5 matching bases. The V and J ends lost 4 bases and 2 bases respectively, with 8 bases between them. CDR3 length: 13 residues. The germline gives CDR1 SGDLS, CDR2 YYNGEE.

This chain connects TRBV6-5 to TRBJ1-5; D call uncertain. V was clipped by 5 bases and J by 4 bases, with 9 bases between them. This CDR3 comprises 13 residues. Germline-derived CDR1 and CDR2 are MNHEY and SVGAGI. This CDR3 reads CASSIRDNQPQHF. The CDR3 bases are TGTGCCAGCAGTATACGGGATAATCAGCCCCAGCATTTT.

V gene TRBV5-6 combines with J gene TRBJ1-2; TRBD1 agrees at 9 bases. The CDR3 totals 15 residues. The germline V gene has CDR1 SGHDT and CDR2 YYEEEE. V trimming: 4 bases; J trimming: 3 bases; junction bases outside the gene matches: 7. The CDR3 spells CASSITGGAYYGYTF. Here the CDR3 DNA reads TGTGCCAGCAGCATTACAGGGGGCGCGTACTATGGCTACACCTTC.

The rearrangement joins TRBV28 to TRBJ1-5, with 9 nucleotides matching TRBD1. The CDR3 extends over 12 amino acids. The ends lost 8 bases at V and 4 bases at J; junction bases unmatched: 0. Germline-derived CDR1 and CDR2 are MDHEN and SYDVKM. CDR3 residues: CASGTGNQPQHF. The CDR3 DNA is TGTGCCAGCGGGACAGGGAATCAGCCCCAGCATTTT.

The CDR3 nucleotides read TGTGCCAGCGACCGACAGGGTTCTTCATACAATGAGCAGTTCTTC. It is translated as CASDRQGSSYNEQFF. The chain uses TRBV28 and TRBJ2-1; 7 positions agree with TRBD1. J lost 4 bases, V lost 8 bases, and 11 bases had no gene match. Germline lookup yields CDR1 MDHEN and CDR2 SYDVKM. This CDR3 contains 15 residues.

This CDR3 is CASSAGRFGETQYF. DNA of the CDR3: TGTGCCAGCAGCGCGGGCCGCTTCGGAGAGACCCAGTACTTC. This chain links TRBV7-8 with TRBJ2-5; a weak D match, TRBD2 (5 bases). The CDR3 runs to 14 residues. Trimming cost V 5 bases and J 4 bases, with 14 bases left between them. Per the germline V gene, CDR1 is SGHVS and CDR2 is FQNEAQ. Based on the CDR3 plus reference TRBV7-8 and TRBJ2-5, the full variable domain is GAGVSQSPRYKVAKRGQDVALRCDPISGHVSLFWYQQALGQGPEFLTYFQNEAQLDKSGLPSDRFFAERPEGSVSTLKIQRTQQEDSAVYLCASSAGRFGETQYFGPGTRLLVL.

The chain links TRBV5-1 to TRBJ2-1; the match to TRBD2 covers 7 bases. Germline V gene lookup returns CDR1 SGHRS and CDR2 YFSETQ. V lost 5 bases, J lost 6 bases, and 8 bases stayed unmatched. The CDR3 spans 14 residues. The CDR3 nucleotides read TGCGCCAGCAGTTTTTCGACTAGCCGCAATGAGCAGTTCTTC. This gives the protein CASSFSTSRNEQFF.

J is TRBJ2-1 and V is TRBV9, with TRBD2 matching over 8 bases. The CDR3 has 16 residues. Trimming at V came to 0 bases and at J to 1 base, leaving 3 bases not matched to a gene. Germline CDR1 reads SGDLS; CDR2 reads YYNGEE. The CDR3 sequence: CASSVAGGRSYNEQFF. Here the CDR3 DNA reads TGTGCCAGCAGCGTAGCGGGGGGGCGGTCCTACAATGAGCAGTTCTTC.

V is TRBV19 and J is TRBJ1-2; perhaps TRBD1 as D (5 bases). Germline V lookup: CDR1 LNHDA, CDR2 SQIVND (reference sequence). V was shortened by 7 bases and J by 1 base, with 22 bases between the two germline ends. The CDR3 loop spans 17 amino acids. DNA of the CDR3: TGTGCCAGTAACAAACCGTGGGGGGAGTCAGATAACTATGGCTACACCTTC. This translates into CASNKPWGESDNYGYTF.